The 23 T cell receptor beta chains below come from one sample, sequenced in a study of cytomegalovirus exposure and HLA in healthy donors. In the PCR, 60 Vbeta and 13 Jbeta primers were used. This table comes from immunoSEQ multiplex PCR, and its TCRdb copy is limited to in-frame clones, with some not included. The table records around 110,000 clones, 50% to 70% of them present only once. What was sequenced was PBMCs. The origin of the receptors is a woman in her forties in good health and CMV-seropositive.

V is TRBV27 and J is TRBJ2-5, with unresolved D. The closer fit of TRBJ2-7 to the DNA end suggests the J call may be wrong. From germline, CDR1 is MNHEY and CDR2 SMNVEV (reference sequence). The CDR3 contains 13 residues. The CDR3 spells CASSLVPTYEQYF. The CDR3 bases are TGTGCCAGCAGTTTAGTCCCAACCTACGAGCAGTACTTC.

V is TRBV4-3 and J is TRBJ2-3, with D maybe TRBD2 (5 bases). The CDR3 covers 17 residues. The V and J ends lost 0 bases and 4 bases respectively, with 17 bases between them. Germline CDR1 is LGHNA and CDR2 is YSLEER. The CDR3 region is CASSQEGRRWSADTQYF. CDR3 DNA: TGCGCCAGCAGCCAAGAGGGGAGACGTTGGTCTGCAGATACGCAGTATTTT.

The chain has TRBV14 and TRBJ1-1, with 7 bases identical to TRBD1. The germline V gene has CDR1 SGHDN and CDR2 FVKESK. The CDR3 sequence is 15 residues long. V lost 3 bases to trimming and J lost 6 bases; unmatched junction nucleotides: 10. The DNA for the CDR3 is TGTGCCAGCAGCCATCTAACAGGGGTGAATGCTGAAGCTTTCTTT. Protein product: CASSHLTGVNAEAFF.

As regards this clone: A junction end diverges from the germline sequence, so it may reflect a read error. The V call is TRBV28, the J call TRBJ2-7, with D hard to call. The CDR3 sequence is 13 residues long. Germline lookup yields CDR1 MDHEN and CDR2 SYDVKM. The CDR3 here is CASSLEDSYEQYF. The DNA for the CDR3 is TGTGCCAGCAGTTTGGAAGACTCCTACGAGCAGTATTTC.

The chain uses TRBV2 and TRBJ1-1, with 9 bases aligning to TRBD1. V lost 7 bases and J lost 0; bases outside the gene matches: 15. Germline V lookup: CDR1 SNHLY, CDR2 FYNNEI. CDR3 length: 18 amino acids. CDR3 nucleotide sequence: TGTGCCAGCATTGACCCCCGGGACAGGGTGACGATGAACACTGAAGCTTTCTTT. The encoded protein is CASIDPRDRVTMNTEAFF.

This clone has a handful of counts. This chain joins TRBV7-2 and TRBJ2-2; the D gene is possibly TRBD2 (5 bases). V was cut by 5 bases and J by 5 bases, with 9 bases left in between. There are 13 residues in the CDR3. Looked up from germline, CDR1 is SGHTA and CDR2 is FQGNSA. The chain's CDR3 is CASSPTSTGELFF. CDR3 DNA: TGTGCCAGCAGCCCCACTAGTACCGGGGAGCTGTTTTTT.

J is TRBJ2-1 and V is TRBV12-2; the listed D gene, TRBD2, was not tested against the DNA. TRBV12-2 is a pseudogene. The CDR3 is 17 residues long. CDR3 nucleotide sequence: TGTGCAAGTCGCTTAAGGTTCCCGACTAGCTCCTACAATGAGCAGTTCTTC. It yields the protein CASRLRFPTSSYNEQFF.

This chain joins TRBV11-2 and TRBJ2-7; TRBD2 agrees at 9 bases. The CDR3 runs to 15 residues. V was pared by 2 bases and J by 0 bases, with 2 bases of the junction left unmatched. Germline loops: CDR1 SGHAT, CDR2 FQNNGV. CDR3 nucleotide sequence: TGTGCCAGCAGCTTAAGTAGCGGGAGCTCCTACGAGCAGTACTTC. Translation gives CASSLSSGSSYEQYF.

The J gene is TRBJ2-7, the V gene TRBV4-1; no clear D gene. The CDR3 consists of 14 residues. CDR1 and CDR2 from the germline V gene are MGHRA and YSYEKL. The V and J ends lost 0 bases and 7 bases respectively, with 13 bases between them. The CDR3 DNA reads TGCGCCAGCAGCCAAGATGCTTCCTACGGGGAGCAGTACTTC. It encodes CASSQDASYGEQYF.

This chain uses TRBV27 with TRBJ2-7; 7 nucleotides align to TRBD1. Germline V gene data show CDR1 as MNHEY and CDR2 as SMNVEV (reference sequence). This CDR3 comprises 15 residues. Trimming cost V 4 bases and J 1 base; bases outside gene matches: 7. The DNA of the CDR3 is TGTGCCAGCAGTTCCCCCAGACAGGGTTCCTACGAGCAGTACTTC. It encodes CASSSPRQGSYEQYF.

CDR3 sequence: CASSGPRGLAGASGSYNEQFF. The CDR3 bases are TGTGCCAGCAGCGGACCGAGGGGACTAGCGGGGGCAAGCGGGTCCTACAATGAGCAGTTCTTC. This chain connects TRBV9 to TRBJ2-1, with 14 bases lining up with TRBD2. Germline V gives CDR1 SGDLS, CDR2 YYNGEE. V trimming: 3 bases; J trimming: 1 base; junction bases outside the gene matches: 15. This CDR3 spans 21 amino acids. The whole variable domain, filled in from reference TRBV9 and TRBJ2-1, reads DSGVTQTPKHLITATGQRVTLRCSPRSGDLSVYWYQQSLDQGLQFLIQYYNGEERAKGNILERFSAQQFPDLHSELNLSSLELGDSALYFCASSGPRGLAGASGSYNEQFFGPGTRLTVL.

This clone has only a few counts. This chain joins TRBV4-1 and TRBJ2-7; D is perhaps TRBD2 (5 bases). Trimming cost V 1 base and J 3 bases, with 13 bases left between them. The CDR3 extends over 15 amino acids. The germline CDR1 and CDR2 sequences are MGHRA and YSYEKL. The CDR3 sequence is CASSQGSGGRYEQYF. DNA of the CDR3: TGCGCCAGCAGCCAAGGATCTGGCGGGCGCTACGAGCAGTACTTC.

This clone turned up a few times. The rearrangement uses TRBV9 and TRBJ2-1; 8 nucleotides match TRBD2. Germline V lookup: CDR1 SGDLS, CDR2 YYNGEE. CDR3 length: 14 residues. J lost 7 bases, V lost 1 base, and 4 bases had no gene match. CDR3 coding DNA: TGTGCCAGCAGCGTAAACGGGAGGGGTAATGAGCAGTTCTTC. Protein product: CASSVNGRGNEQFF.

The chain combines TRBV5-1 with TRBJ2-3; D is perhaps TRBD2 (6 bases). The CDR3 sequence is 14 residues long. Trimming shortened V by 4 bases and J by 4 bases, and 13 bases separated the two germline ends. Looked up from germline, CDR1 is SGHRS and CDR2 is YFSETQ. This chain's CDR3 is CASSIQGGADTQYF. The CDR3 nucleotides read TGCGCCAGCAGCATCCAGGGAGGCGCAGATACGCAGTATTTT. Complete variable domain (other parts from reference TRBV5-1 and TRBJ2-3): KAGVTQTPRYLIKTRGQQVTLSCSPISGHRSVSWYQQTPGQGLQFLFEYFSETQRNKGNFPGRFSGRQFSNSRSEMNVSTLELGDSALYLCASSIQGGADTQYFGPGTRLTVL.

The chain links TRBV6-5 to TRBJ2-3, with 7 bases identical to TRBD1. The germline gives CDR1 MNHEY, CDR2 SVGAGI. J was trimmed by 0 bases and V by 7 bases; bases with no gene match: 7. This CDR3 spans 15 amino acids. Written as DNA, the CDR3 is TGTGCCAGCATCCTAGACAGGGCTAGCACAGATACGCAGTATTTT. Amino acids: CASILDRASTDTQYF.

The gene calls are TRBV5-1 and TRBJ2-1; D call uncertain. Germline V gives CDR1 SGHRS, CDR2 YFSETQ. The CDR3 covers 11 residues. The germline V and J ends were trimmed by 4 bases and 9 bases, with 8 bases remaining between them. The chain's CDR3 is CASSLIGEQFF. The DNA for the CDR3 is TGCGCCAGCAGCCTGATCGGTGAGCAGTTCTTC. Based on the CDR3 plus reference TRBV5-1 and TRBJ2-1, the full variable domain is KAGVTQTPRYLIKTRGQQVTLSCSPISGHRSVSWYQQTPGQGLQFLFEYFSETQRNKGNFPGRFSGRQFSNSRSEMNVSTLELGDSALYLCASSLIGEQFFGPGTRLTVL.

This clone came up once. The gene calls are TRBV4-1 and TRBJ2-7; TRBD2 matches 10 bases. Germline V gene sequence: CDR1 MGHRA, CDR2 YSYEKL. This CDR3 has 18 residues. V lost 3 bases and J lost 3; bases outside the gene matches: 14. Here the CDR3 DNA reads TGCGCCAGCAGCCATGGACTAGCGGCAAGAACCCCCTTCTACGAGCAGTACTTC. This gives the protein CASSHGLAARTPFYEQYF.

The chain recombines TRBV13 with TRBJ2-7; 8 bases are a match to TRBD1. V trimming: 5 bases; J trimming: 3 bases; junction bases outside the gene matches: 9. CDR1 and CDR2 (germline): PRHDT, FYEKMQ (reference sequence). The CDR3 length is 15 residues. The CDR3 DNA sequence: TGTGCCAGCAGCCGAGGACAGGGAGGATACTACGAGCAGTACTTC. Protein: CASSRGQGGYYEQYF.

Here the CDR3 DNA reads TGTGCCAGCTCCGCGGTCCGGAATGAAAAACTGTTTTTT. Encoded protein: CASSAVRNEKLFF. J is TRBJ1-4 and V is TRBV2; D is unclear. The germline V gene has CDR1 SNHLY and CDR2 FYNNEI. The CDR3 is 13 amino acids. V was trimmed by 8 bases and J by 5 bases, leaving 12 bases between them. Based on the CDR3 plus reference TRBV2 and TRBJ1-4, the full variable domain is EPEVTQTPSHQVTQMGQEVILRCVPISNHLYFYWYRQILGQKVEFLVSFYNNEISEKSEIFDDQFSVERPDGSNFTLKIRSTKLEDSAMYFCASSAVRNEKLFFGSGTQLSVL.

The rearrangement joins TRBV5-6 to TRBJ1-5, with 7 bases lining up with TRBD1. This CDR3 spans 12 amino acids. The germline gives CDR1 SGHDT, CDR2 YYEEEE. Trimming took 3 bases from V and 6 from J; bases not matched to a gene: 0. This chain's CDR3 is CASSYRGQPQHF. CDR3 DNA: TGTGCCAGCAGCTACAGGGGTCAGCCCCAGCATTTT.

V is TRBV6-5 and J is TRBJ2-2; D is unclear. This CDR3 comprises 14 residues. V was shortened by 6 bases and J by 0 bases, with 8 bases between the two germline ends. CDR1 MNHEY and CDR2 SVGAGI come from the germline V gene. The CDR3 sequence: CASSGLTNTGELFF. The CDR3 DNA is TGTGCCAGCAGCGGTCTTACGAACACCGGGGAGCTGTTTTTT.

The rearrangement links TRBV7-2 to TRBJ1-2; D is perhaps TRBD1 (6 bases). The CDR3 is made up of 13 amino acids. V was trimmed by 2 bases and J by 6 bases, leaving 10 bases between them. Per germline, CDR1 SGHTA and CDR2 FQGNSA. CDR3 in DNA: TGTGCCAGCAGCTTACAGGGGCTCGATGGCTACACCTTC. Amino acids: CASSLQGLDGYTF.

This clone appeared a few times. Here the CDR3 DNA reads TGTGCCAGCAATGCCAGGGGGGACAGATCCCTAAAGCAGTACTTC. It specifies CASNARGDRSLKQYF. The rearrangement links TRBV2 to TRBJ2-7, with D possibly being TRBD1 (7 bases). There are 15 residues in the CDR3. Deletions cut 7 bases from V and 8 bases from J, with 24 bases between. The germline V gene has CDR1 SNHLY and CDR2 FYNNEI.